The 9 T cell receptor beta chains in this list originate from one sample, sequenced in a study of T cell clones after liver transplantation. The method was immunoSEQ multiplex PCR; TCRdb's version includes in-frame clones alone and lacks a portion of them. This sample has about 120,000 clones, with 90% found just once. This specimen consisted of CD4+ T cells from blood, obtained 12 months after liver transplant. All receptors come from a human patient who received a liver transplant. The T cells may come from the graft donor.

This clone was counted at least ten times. The CDR3 loop reads CSALEGDYEQYF. In DNA form, the CDR3 reads TGCAGCGCCCTGGAGGGGGACTACGAGCAGTACTTC. The chain carries TRBV29-1 and TRBJ2-7; D is tentatively TRBD1 or TRBD2 (6 bases each). V was clipped by 7 bases and J by 3 bases, with 13 bases between them. CDR3 length: 12 amino acids. CDR1 is SQVTM, CDR2 ANQGSEA, per germline.

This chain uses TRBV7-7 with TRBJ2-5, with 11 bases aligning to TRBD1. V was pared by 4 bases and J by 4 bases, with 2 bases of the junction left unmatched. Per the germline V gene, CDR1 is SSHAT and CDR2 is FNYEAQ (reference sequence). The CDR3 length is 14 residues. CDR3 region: CASSSGQGAETQYF. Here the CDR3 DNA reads TGTGCCAGCAGCTCCGGACAGGGGGCAGAGACCCAGTACTTC.

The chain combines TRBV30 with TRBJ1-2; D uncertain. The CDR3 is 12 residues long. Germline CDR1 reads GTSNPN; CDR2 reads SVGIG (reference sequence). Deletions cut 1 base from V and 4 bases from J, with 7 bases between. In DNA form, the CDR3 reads TGTGCCTGGAGTGGGGCCTCCTATGGCTACACCTTC. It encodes CAWSGASYGYTF.

The CDR3 nucleotides are TGTGCCAGCAGCCCAGGGGTCTCCTACAATGAGCAGTTCTTC. Protein product: CASSPGVSYNEQFF. The chain is built from TRBV7-9 and TRBJ2-1, with D possibly matching TRBD1 (6 bases). The germline CDR1 and CDR2 sequences are SEHNR and FQNEAQ (reference sequence). The CDR3 contains 14 residues. V lost 5 bases to trimming and J lost 0 bases, with 8 bases between them.

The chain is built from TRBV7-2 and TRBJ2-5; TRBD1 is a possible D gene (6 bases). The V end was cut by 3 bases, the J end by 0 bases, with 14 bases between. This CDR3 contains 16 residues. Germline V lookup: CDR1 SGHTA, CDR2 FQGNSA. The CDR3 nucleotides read TGTGCCAGCAGCTTTGGGACAACAAATTACCAAGAGACCCAGTACTTC. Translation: CASSFGTTNYQETQYF.

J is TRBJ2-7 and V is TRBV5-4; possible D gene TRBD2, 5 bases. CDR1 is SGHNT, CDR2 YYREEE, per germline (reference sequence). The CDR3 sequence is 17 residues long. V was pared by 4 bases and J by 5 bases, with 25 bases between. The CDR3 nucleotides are TGTGCCAGCAGCCCGGGTTTGAGGGCAGGTAAGGAGGACGAGCAGTACTTC. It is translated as CASSPGLRAGKEDEQYF.

The CDR3 sequence: CASSLAVVEGSGELFF. The CDR3 DNA sequence: TGCGCCAGCAGCTTGGCGGTTGTGGAGGGGTCCGGGGAGCTGTTTTTT. The J gene is TRBJ2-2, the V gene TRBV5-1; D may be TRBD2 (6 bases). V gave up 0 bases and J gave up 6 bases, with 15 bases separating them. Germline V gene sequence: CDR1 SGHRS, CDR2 YFSETQ. There are 16 residues in the CDR3. Using reference TRBV5-1 and TRBJ2-2 for the parts outside the CDR3, the full variable domain is KAGVTQTPRYLIKTRGQQVTLSCSPISGHRSVSWYQQTPGQGLQFLFEYFSETQRNKGNFPGRFSGRQFSNSRSEMNVSTLELGDSALYLCASSLAVVEGSGELFFGEGSRLTVL.

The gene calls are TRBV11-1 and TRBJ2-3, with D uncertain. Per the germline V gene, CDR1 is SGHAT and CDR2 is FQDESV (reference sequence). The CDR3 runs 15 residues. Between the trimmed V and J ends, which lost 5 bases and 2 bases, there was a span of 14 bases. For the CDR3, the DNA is TGTGCCAGCAGCCGCGGCCAAACGTTCACAGATACGCAGTATTTT. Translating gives CASSRGQTFTDTQYF.

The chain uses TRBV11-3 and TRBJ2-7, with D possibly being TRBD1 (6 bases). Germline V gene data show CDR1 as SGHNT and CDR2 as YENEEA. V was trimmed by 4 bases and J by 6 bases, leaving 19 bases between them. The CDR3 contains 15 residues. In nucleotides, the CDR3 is TGTGCCAGCAGCTCCGCTCCTACAGGGTATAGCGAGCAGTACTTC. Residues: CASSSAPTGYSEQYF.